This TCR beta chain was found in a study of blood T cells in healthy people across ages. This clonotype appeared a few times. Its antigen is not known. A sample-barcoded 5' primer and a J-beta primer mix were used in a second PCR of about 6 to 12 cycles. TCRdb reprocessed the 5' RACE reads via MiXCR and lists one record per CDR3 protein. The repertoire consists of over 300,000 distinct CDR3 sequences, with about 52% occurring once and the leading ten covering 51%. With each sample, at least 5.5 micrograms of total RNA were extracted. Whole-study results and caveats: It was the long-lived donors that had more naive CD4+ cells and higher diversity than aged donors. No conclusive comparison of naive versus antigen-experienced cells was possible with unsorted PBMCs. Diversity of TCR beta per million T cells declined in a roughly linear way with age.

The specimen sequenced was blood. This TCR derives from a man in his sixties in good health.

CDR3 nucleotides: TGCGCCAGCAGCAAACGTAGCGCAGATACGCAGTATTTT. It is translated as CASSKRSADTQYF. The gene calls are TRBV4-1 and TRBJ2-3, with D perhaps TRBD2 (5 bases). The germline V and J ends were trimmed by 5 bases and 4 bases, with 10 bases remaining between them. Germline V gene data show CDR1 as MGHRA and CDR2 as YSYEKL. The CDR3 is 13 amino acids.